These 20 T cell receptor beta chains share one sample of origin, sequenced in a study of CD8+ T cells in alopecia areata (dated by TCRdb to the late 2010s). Receptor libraries were prepared by the immunoSEQ multiplex PCR assay. RNA was extracted from all samples and reverse transcribed into cDNA as template for TCR sequencing. Drawn from immuneACCESS, this table holds only the in-frame rearrangements with V and J called that TCRdb kept. Clones are partly lost; checked studies trace under half to an unresolved V gene and leave the rest unexplained. In all, the sample holds 200,000 to 250,000 clones, and more than 45% of those were seen once. The ten largest make up about 1.4% of the sample. The time point label, as the study defines it: more than 3 weeks on oral tofacitinib. The treatment or condition label, as the study defines it: oral pan-JAK inhibitor, 5-10 mg twice daily. The sequenced sample was CD4+ T cells sorted from blood, obtained at week 4, from a patient treated with tofacitinib. All receptors come from a human donor with alopecia areata.

This chain links TRBV29-1 with TRBJ2-3; the D is unclear. CDR1 is SQVTM and CDR2 is ANQGSEA in the germline V gene. V lost 5 bases to trimming and J lost 6 bases, with 12 bases between them. The CDR3 is 12 amino acids. For the CDR3, the DNA is TGCAGCGTTCTGATTATAGACGATACGCAGTATTTT. It specifies CSVLIIDDTQYF.

This clone showed up many times. The V and J genes are TRBV6-1 and TRBJ2-6; D may match TRBD1 or TRBD2 (5 bases each). CDR1 is MNHNS, CDR2 SASEGT, per germline. The length of the CDR3 is 13 residues. Trimming pared 3 bases from V and 13 bases from J, leaving 13 bases between. CDR3 DNA: TGTGCCAGCAGTGATAGGGACCCTAGTGTCCTGACTTTC. It codes for CASSDRDPSVLTF.

V and J are TRBV2 and TRBJ2-1, with 9 bases fitting TRBD1. CDR3 length: 16 residues. The germline CDR1 and CDR2 sequences are SNHLY and FYNNEI. J gave up 6 bases and V 2 bases, and 8 bases lay outside the gene matches. For the CDR3, the DNA is TGTGCCAGCAGTGAATTAGGGACAGGGACGGGCAATGAGCAGTTCTTC. It is translated as CASSELGTGTGNEQFF.

This chain joins TRBV4-3 and TRBJ1-2; D uncertain. This CDR3 comprises 13 residues. Germline V gene sequence: CDR1 LGHNA, CDR2 YSLEER. V lost 1 base and J 7 bases, leaving 10 bases between the germline ends. CDR3 loop: CASSQVRYSGYTF. The CDR3, as DNA: TGCGCCAGCAGCCAAGTAAGGTACTCTGGCTACACCTTC.

This clone was seen a handful of times. V and J are TRBV6-6 and TRBJ1-1; D not certain. CDR1 is MNHNY, CDR2 SVGAGI, per germline (reference sequence). The CDR3 has 13 residues. V was cut by 4 bases and J by 1 base, with 7 bases left in between. CDR3 sequence reads: CASSFKENTEAFF. CDR3 nucleotide sequence: TGTGCCAGCAGTTTTAAGGAGAACACTGAAGCTTTCTTT.

V is TRBV29-1 and J is TRBJ2-2; maybe TRBD2 (7 bases). The V gene lost 7 bases and the J gene lost 7 bases, with 22 bases spanning the gap. The CDR3 totals 15 residues. The germline V gene has CDR1 SQVTM and CDR2 ANQGSEA. The CDR3 sequence: CSAEPSEGGVGELFF. DNA for the CDR3: TGCAGCGCCGAGCCTTCCGAAGGGGGGGTCGGGGAGCTGTTTTTT.

The chain recombines TRBV14 with TRBJ2-5, with 8 bases fitting TRBD1. The germline CDR1 and CDR2 sequences are SGHDN and FVKESK. J lost 5 bases, V lost 3 bases, and 2 bases had no gene match. This CDR3 is 13 amino acids long. CDR3 DNA: TGTGCCAGCAGCCACCGGGACAGGGAGACCCAGTACTTC. Protein: CASSHRDRETQYF.

V usage is TRBV19 and J usage is TRBJ1-2, with 8 bases fitting TRBD1. Germline lookup yields CDR1 LNHDA and CDR2 SQIVND (reference sequence). This CDR3 region has 15 residues. V gave up 5 bases and J gave up 7 bases; unmatched junction bases: 12. The CDR3: CASSLGTGDFSGYTF. The CDR3, as DNA: TGTGCCAGTAGTCTCGGGACAGGAGACTTTAGTGGCTACACCTTC.

This clone was counted between two and nine times. The V gene is TRBV19, the J gene TRBJ2-5, with TRBD2 matching 7 bases. V lost 6 bases, J lost 2 bases, and 9 bases stayed unmatched. There are 15 residues in the CDR3. Germline CDR1 and CDR2: LNHDA and SQIVND (reference sequence). The CDR3 DNA reads as TGTGCCAGTAGCCTTATGGGGGGGGTTCAAGAGACCCAGTACTTC. Its translation: CASSLMGGVQETQYF.

In this sample, this clone turned up a few times. The V gene is TRBV5-6, the J gene TRBJ1-2; D is possibly TRBD1 (6 bases). V lost 4 bases, J lost 7 bases, and 20 bases lay in between. The V gene's germline CDR1 is SGHDT and CDR2 YYEEEE. The CDR3 covers 15 residues. The CDR3 coding sequence is TGTGCCAGCAGCACGACGTTGTCGGGGGCTAGTGGCTACACCTTC. Protein product: CASSTTLSGASGYTF. The full variable domain, in which reference TRBV5-6 and TRBJ1-2 provide the parts outside the CDR3, is DAGVTQSPTHLIKTRGQQVTLRCSPKSGHDTVSWYQQALGQGPQFIFQYYEEEERQRGNFPDRFSGHQFPNYSSELNVNALLLGDSALYLCASSTTLSGASGYTFGSGTRLTVV.

The chain couples TRBV30 to TRBJ2-1; D possibly uses TRBD1 or TRBD2 (5 bases each). Per the germline V gene, CDR1 is GTSNPN and CDR2 is SVGIG (reference sequence). V lost 2 bases and J lost 7, with 15 bases in between. The CDR3 loop spans 14 amino acids. The CDR3 here is CAWSTSGLRNEQFF. DNA of the CDR3: TGTGCCTGGAGTACCTCGGGGCTAAGGAATGAGCAGTTCTTC.

V is TRBV15 and J is TRBJ2-5; D ambiguous. Looked up from germline, CDR1 is LNHNV and CDR2 is YYDKDF (reference sequence). Trimming removed 3 bases at V and 5 bases at J, with 7 bases between. This CDR3 comprises 12 residues. The CDR3 is CATSRLGETQYF. DNA of the CDR3: TGTGCCACCAGCAGGTTGGGGGAGACCCAGTACTTC.

V gene TRBV30 combines with J gene TRBJ1-1; D call uncertain. Germline assignment: CDR1 GTSNPN and CDR2 SVGIG (reference sequence). The V end was cut by 5 bases, the J end by 3 bases, with 10 bases between. CDR3 length: 12 residues. The CDR3 sequence is CAWGPSDTEAFF. The DNA of the CDR3 is TGTGCCTGGGGACCCTCGGACACTGAAGCTTTCTTT.

This clone was detected a few times. This rearrangement joins TRBV11-1 to TRBJ1-2; 10 positions match TRBD1. The junction had 2 bases not matched to a gene; V was cut back by 4 bases and J by 6 bases. CDR1 is SGHAT and CDR2 is FQDESV in the germline V gene (reference sequence). CDR3 size: 13 residues. CDR3 residues: CASSSGTGDGYTF. CDR3 nucleotide sequence: TGTGCCAGCAGCTCCGGGACAGGGGATGGCTACACCTTC.

The chain recombines TRBV30 with TRBJ1-1; tentatively, D is TRBD1 (6 bases). Germline V CDR1 and CDR2: GTSNPN, SVGIG (reference sequence). The V end lost 2 bases, the J end lost 6 bases, and 16 bases lay between the germline ends. The CDR3 runs 14 residues. CDR3 residues: CAWSIITGKSEAFF. CDR3 bases: TGTGCCTGGAGTATCATTACAGGGAAGTCTGAAGCTTTCTTT.

The V call is TRBV15, the J call TRBJ2-1, with TRBD2 matching over 15 bases. From germline, CDR1 is LNHNV and CDR2 YYDKDF (reference sequence). V was pared by 0 bases and J by 6 bases, with 6 bases of the junction left unmatched. This CDR3 has 18 residues. CDR3 nucleotides: TGTGCCACCAGCAGAGACCGGACTAGCGGGGGGGGAATCAATGAGCAGTTCTTC. It codes for CATSRDRTSGGGINEQFF.

There are a few counts of this clone. The V call is TRBV30, the J call TRBJ1-3, with unresolved D. The CDR3 sequence is 13 residues long. Trimming took off 2 bases at V and 9 bases at J, with 14 bases between the two ends. Looked up from germline, CDR1 is GTSNPN and CDR2 is SVGIG (reference sequence). Written as DNA, the CDR3 is TGTGCCTGGAGTCCACAATCACTCGGCACCATATATTTT. Protein sequence: CAWSPQSLGTIYF. Complete variable domain (other parts from reference TRBV30 and TRBJ1-3): SQTIHQWPATLVQPVGSPLSLECTVEGTSNPNLYWYRQAAGRGLQLLFYSVGIGQISSEVPQNLSASRPQDRQFILSSKKLLLSDSGFYLCAWSPQSLGTIYFGEGSWLTVV.

The J gene is TRBJ2-5, the V gene TRBV5-1, with 7 bases aligning to TRBD1. Trimming removed 3 bases from V and 4 bases from J; junction bases left unmatched: 15. CDR3 length equals 17 residues. Germline assignment: CDR1 SGHRS and CDR2 YFSETQ. CDR3 in DNA: TGCGCCAGCAGCTGGGGACAGCGGCCCCCCAATGGAGAGACCCAGTACTTC. Encoded protein: CASSWGQRPPNGETQYF.

The chain is built from TRBV29-1 and TRBJ1-4; the D is unclear. This CDR3 spans 10 amino acids. Germline CDR1 reads SQVTM; CDR2 reads ANQGSEA. Trimming took off 6 bases at V and 7 bases at J, with 6 bases between the two ends. This CDR3 reads CSVLSEKLFF. DNA of the CDR3: TGCAGCGTCCTCAGTGAAAAACTGTTTTTT.

As concerns this clone: A read error may produce the germline difference seen at one junction end. The CDR3 DNA reads as TGTGCCAGCAGTGACTCCGGGACAGAGGTCTATGGCTACACCTTC. Its translation: CASSDSGTEVYGYTF. The V gene is TRBV6-6, the J gene TRBJ1-2, with 7 bases aligning to TRBD1. The CDR3 contains 15 residues. The germline CDR1 and CDR2 sequences are MNHNY and SVGAGI (reference sequence).